What follows is one TCR beta chain and its context. Its antigen is not identified. Before the COVID-19 pandemic, during about 2010-2019, CD4+ T cells were taken from unexposed donors. CD4+ T cells were isolated from the cells after more than nine days of culture. PBMCs were plated at a few million per well in IL-2-containing medium. The data originate from a study of CD4 T cells in relation to SARS-CoV-2 and coronaviruses. Study as a whole: PBMCs were cultured with antigen for roughly 11 days before TCR beta sequencing. The HLA restriction of the shared crossreactive spike epitopes was mapped.

This table comes from immunoSEQ multiplex PCR, and its TCRdb copy is limited to in-frame clones, with some not included. The sample carries about 29,000 clones, about three quarters recorded once. Trimming removed 7 bases from V and 1 base from J, with 11 bases in between. The CDR3 runs 13 residues. Germline CDR1 is SNHLY and CDR2 is FYNNEI. This TCR was recovered from a human donor in good health. The V and J genes are TRBV2 and TRBJ2-7, with D unresolved. The sample consisted of CD4+ T cells from PBMCs, cultured in vitro. The CDR3 DNA sequence: TGTGCCAGCAACTACAGAGGTTCCTACGAGCAGTACTTC. It encodes CASNYRGSYEQYF.